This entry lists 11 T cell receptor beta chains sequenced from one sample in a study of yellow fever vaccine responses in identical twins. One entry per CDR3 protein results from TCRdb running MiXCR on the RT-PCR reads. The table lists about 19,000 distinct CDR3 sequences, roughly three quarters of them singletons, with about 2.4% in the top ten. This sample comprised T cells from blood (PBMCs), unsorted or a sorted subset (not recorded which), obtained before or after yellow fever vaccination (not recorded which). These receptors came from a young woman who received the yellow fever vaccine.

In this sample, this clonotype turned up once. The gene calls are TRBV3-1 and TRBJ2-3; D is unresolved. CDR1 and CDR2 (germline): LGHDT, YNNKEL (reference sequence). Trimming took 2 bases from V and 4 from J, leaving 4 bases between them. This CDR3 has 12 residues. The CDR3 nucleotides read TGTGCCAGCAGCCAACCCCCAGATACGCAGTATTTT. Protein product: CASSQPPDTQYF.

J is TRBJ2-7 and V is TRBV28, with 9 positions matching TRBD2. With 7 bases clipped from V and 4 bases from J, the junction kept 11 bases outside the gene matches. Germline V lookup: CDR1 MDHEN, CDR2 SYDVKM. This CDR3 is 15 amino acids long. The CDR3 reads CASTLLAGGSYEQYF. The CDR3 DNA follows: TGTGCCAGCACCCTTCTGGCGGGAGGGTCTTACGAGCAGTACTTC. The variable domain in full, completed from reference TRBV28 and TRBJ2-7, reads DVKVTQSSRYLVKRTGEKVFLECVQDMDHENMFWYRQDPGLGLRLIYFSYDVKMKEKGDIPEGYSVSREKKERFSLILESASTNQTSMYLCASTLLAGGSYEQYFGPGTRLTVT.

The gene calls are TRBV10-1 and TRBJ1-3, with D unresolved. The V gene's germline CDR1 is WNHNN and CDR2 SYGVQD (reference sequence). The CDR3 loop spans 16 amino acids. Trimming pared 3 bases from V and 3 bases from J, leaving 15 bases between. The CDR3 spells CASSESDLPVGNTIYF. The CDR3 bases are TGCGCCAGCAGTGAATCGGATCTACCCGTTGGAAACACCATATATTTT.

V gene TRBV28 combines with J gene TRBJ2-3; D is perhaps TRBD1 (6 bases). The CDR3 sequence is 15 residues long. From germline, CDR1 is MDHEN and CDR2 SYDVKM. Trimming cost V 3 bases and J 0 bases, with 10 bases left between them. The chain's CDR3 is CASSLGDTSTDTQYF. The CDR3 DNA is TGTGCCAGCAGTTTGGGGGACACGAGCACAGATACGCAGTATTTT. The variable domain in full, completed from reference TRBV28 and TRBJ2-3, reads DVKVTQSSRYLVKRTGEKVFLECVQDMDHENMFWYRQDPGLGLRLIYFSYDVKMKEKGDIPEGYSVSREKKERFSLILESASTNQTSMYLCASSLGDTSTDTQYFGPGTRLTVL.

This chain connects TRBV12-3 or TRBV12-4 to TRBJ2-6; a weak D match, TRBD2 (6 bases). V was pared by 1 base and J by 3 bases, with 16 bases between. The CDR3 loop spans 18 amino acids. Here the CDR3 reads CASSLVAFGSSGANVLTF. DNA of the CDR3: TGTGCCAGCAGTTTAGTTGCCTTCGGGAGTAGTGGGGCCAACGTCCTGACTTTC.

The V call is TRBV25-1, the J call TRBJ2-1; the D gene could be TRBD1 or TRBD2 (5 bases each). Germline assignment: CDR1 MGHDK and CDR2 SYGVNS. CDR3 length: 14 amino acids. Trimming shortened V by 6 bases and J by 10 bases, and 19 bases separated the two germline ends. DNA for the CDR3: TGTGCCAGCAGGCACGGGACGGCGGGCGGGGAGCAGTTCTTC. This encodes CASRHGTAGGEQFF.

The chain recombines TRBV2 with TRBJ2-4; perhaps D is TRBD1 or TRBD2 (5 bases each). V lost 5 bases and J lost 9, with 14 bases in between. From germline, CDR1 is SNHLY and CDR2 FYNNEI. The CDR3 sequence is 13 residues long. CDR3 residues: CASSQESGTIQYF. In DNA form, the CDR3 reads TGTGCCAGCAGTCAAGAATCCGGGACCATTCAGTACTTC.

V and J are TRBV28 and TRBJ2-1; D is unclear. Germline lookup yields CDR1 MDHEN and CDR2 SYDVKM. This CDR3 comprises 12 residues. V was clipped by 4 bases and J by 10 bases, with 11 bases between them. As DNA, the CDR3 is TGTGCCAGCAGTTCATTACCTCGAGAGCAGTTCTTC. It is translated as CASSSLPREQFF.

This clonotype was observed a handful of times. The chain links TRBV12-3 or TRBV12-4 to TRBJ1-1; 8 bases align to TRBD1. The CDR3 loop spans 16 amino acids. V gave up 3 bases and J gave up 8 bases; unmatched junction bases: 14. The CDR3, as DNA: TGTGCCAGCAGTTTTAGCCTGACAGGGGCCCTACTCGAAGCTTTCTTT. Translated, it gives CASSFSLTGALLEAFF.

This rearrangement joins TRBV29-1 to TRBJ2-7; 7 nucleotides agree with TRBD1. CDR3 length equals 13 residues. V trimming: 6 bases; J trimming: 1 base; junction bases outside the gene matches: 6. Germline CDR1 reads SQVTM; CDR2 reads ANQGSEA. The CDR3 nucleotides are TGCAGCGTCATCAGGGGGTATTCCTACGAGCAGTACTTC. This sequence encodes CSVIRGYSYEQYF.

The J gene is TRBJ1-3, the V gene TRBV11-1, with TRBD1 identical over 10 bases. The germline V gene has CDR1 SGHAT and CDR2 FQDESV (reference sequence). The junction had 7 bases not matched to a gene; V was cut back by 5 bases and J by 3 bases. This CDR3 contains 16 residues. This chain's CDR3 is CASSPDRGPNGNTIYF. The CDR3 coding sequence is TGTGCCAGCAGCCCCGACAGGGGGCCCAATGGAAACACCATATATTTT.